What follows are 9 T cell receptor beta chains derived from one specimen sequenced in a study of OX40 agonist ivuxolimab in advanced cancers. The repertoire was sequenced with immunoSEQ multiplex PCR; TCRdb's copy has only in-frame clones and lacks some. The repertoire holds 57,000 or so clones, with roughly 90% as singletons. Here the sequenced sample was CD4+ or CD8+ T cells sorted from blood, taken in a trial of the OX40 agonist ivuxolimab. The receptor set was obtained from an adult with an advanced solid tumor such as melanoma, head and neck, liver or kidney cancer.

V usage is TRBV6-1 and J usage is TRBJ2-5, with 9 bases identical to TRBD2. With V trimmed by 3 bases and J by 5 bases, 4 bases remained unmatched. The germline CDR1 and CDR2 sequences are MNHNS and SASEGT. There are 14 residues in the CDR3. The CDR3 reads CASSDAGGRETQYF. CDR3 sequence (DNA): TGTGCCAGCAGTGACGCGGGAGGGCGGGAGACCCAGTACTTC.

The gene calls are TRBV19 and TRBJ2-3, with 8 bases lining up with TRBD2. J lost 6 bases, V lost 8 bases, and 22 bases had no gene match. The CDR3 has 18 residues. CDR1 is LNHDA, CDR2 SQIVND, per germline (reference sequence). CDR3 bases: TGTGCCAGTGGCTTCGGCGGGGGGCGGGGGCCCCATTCCGATACGCAGTATTTT. Protein sequence: CASGFGGGRGPHSDTQYF.

The chain has TRBV6-5 and TRBJ2-7; 10 bases match TRBD1. This CDR3 is built from 14 residues. Germline values: CDR1 MNHEY, CDR2 SVGAGI. V was pared by 6 bases and J by 5 bases, with 7 bases of the junction left unmatched. The CDR3 loop is CASSWGQGLDEQYF. The CDR3 DNA is TGTGCCAGCAGCTGGGGACAGGGGTTGGACGAGCAGTACTTC.

This clone is a singleton in its sample. The chain has TRBV2 and TRBJ2-7, with D tentatively TRBD1 (6 bases). The V gene lost 6 bases and the J gene lost 4 bases, with 10 bases spanning the gap. The CDR3 has 12 residues. CDR1 is SNHLY, CDR2 FYNNEI, per germline. CDR3 region: CASRRTVYEQYF. Here the CDR3 DNA reads TGTGCCAGCAGAAGGACAGTTTACGAGCAGTACTTC.

V gene TRBV30 combines with J gene TRBJ2-4, with a weak D call TRBD1 (5 bases). From germline, CDR1 is GTSNPN and CDR2 SVGIG (reference sequence). The CDR3 totals 13 residues. V was clipped by 0 bases and J by 7 bases, with 10 bases between them. This chain's CDR3 is CAWSVQGTNIQYF. CDR3 coding DNA: TGTGCCTGGAGTGTCCAGGGCACCAACATTCAGTACTTC.

The chain links TRBV18 to TRBJ2-5; perhaps TRBD2 as D (5 bases). This CDR3 is 14 amino acids long. V was trimmed by 3 bases and J by 4 bases, leaving 12 bases between them. Germline V lookup: CDR1 KGHSH, CDR2 LQKENI. CDR3 coding DNA: TGTGCCAGCTCACCGAGGGCGGGCCCAGAGACCCAGTACTTC. This encodes CASSPRAGPETQYF.

The chain uses TRBV10-1 and TRBJ2-3; 11 bases fit TRBD2. The V and J ends lost 1 base and 2 bases, in that order; junction bases with no gene match: 2. Germline CDR1 is WNHNN and CDR2 is SYGVQD (reference sequence). This CDR3 is built from 16 residues. CDR3 residues: CASSELAGGLTDTQYF. The CDR3 DNA reads as TGCGCCAGCAGTGAGTTAGCGGGGGGGCTCACAGATACGCAGTATTTT.

As DNA, the CDR3 is TGCGCCAGCAGTGAAGGGGGGAGGACAGATACGCAGTATTTT. It is translated as CASSEGGRTDTQYF. J is TRBJ2-3 and V is TRBV10-1; D could derive from TRBD1 or TRBD2 (6 bases each). Germline V CDR1 and CDR2: WNHNN, SYGVQD (reference sequence). The CDR3 loop spans 14 amino acids. V lost 3 bases, J lost 3 bases, and 10 bases lay in between.

This clone has only one observation. The chain has TRBV7-2 and TRBJ2-2; 9 bases agree with TRBD2. V shed 2 bases and J 6 bases; nucleotides not matched to a gene: 13. In germline, CDR1 is SGHTA, CDR2 FQGNSA. CDR3 length: 18 amino acids. The DNA for the CDR3 is TGTGCCAGCAGCTTAAGGAGAGCGGGGGGCTTTGGGGCCGGGGAGCTGTTTTTT. Its protein product is CASSLRRAGGFGAGELFF.